This entry concerns a single T cell receptor (beta chain). Its specificity is unknown. This entry belongs to a study of shared clonotypes between healthy human individuals. All the donors were Caucasian adults who lived in Nashville, Tennessee. Measured with immunoSEQ multiplex PCR; TCRdb has only the in-frame clones, and not every one. The sample comprises over a million clones, 60% to 80% of which are singletons, and nearly 1.5% rests with the top ten. Findings and caveats of the study: Blood was the only sampled material, and tissue repertoires likely differ.

The germline V gene has CDR1 MNHNS and CDR2 SASEGT. Trimming shortened V by 4 bases and J by 2 bases, and 12 bases separated the two germline ends. The CDR3 runs 16 residues. This TCR was sampled from a man between 18 and 29 years old in good health. The sample taken for sequencing was memory CD4+ T cells sorted from blood. Sample subset: CD45RA-negative fraction. The rearrangement links TRBV6-1 to TRBJ2-6; D possibly matches TRBD1 or TRBD2 (5 bases each). The CDR3 reads CASSGGRRTGANVLTF. CDR3 bases: TGTGCCAGCAGTGGGGGACGCCGGACTGGGGCCAACGTCCTGACTTTC.